What follows are 7 T cell receptor beta chains derived from one specimen sequenced in a study of human T cells and chemical hapten exposure. Time point reported: pre-sensitization, week 0. Treatment of the sample: therapeutic diphenylcyclopropenone sensitization with weekly scalp DPC. Using its own MiXCR run on the RACE reads, TCRdb lists one record per CDR3 protein. The data show roughly 250,000 distinct CDR3 sequences, about 8.6% seen once. The sequences come from whole blood, collected in connection with sensitization to the hapten diphenylcyclopropenone (DPC). These receptors were obtained from a middle-aged woman with alopecia areata. Some clones in this sample may be carry-over from other donors' samples.

V usage is TRBV5-1 and J usage is TRBJ2-5; D call uncertain. In germline, CDR1 is SGHRS, CDR2 YFSETQ. Trimming pared 0 bases from V and 2 bases from J, leaving 11 bases between. The CDR3 contains 15 residues. The CDR3 DNA reads as TGCGCCAGCAGCTTGGGATCGGCGGATCAAGAGACCCAGTACTTC. Translation: CASSLGSADQETQYF.

The V gene is TRBV25-1, the J gene TRBJ2-5, with 12 positions matching TRBD2. The CDR3 spans 16 residues. J was trimmed by 4 bases and V by 8 bases; bases with no gene match: 11. Germline CDR1 is MGHDK and CDR2 is SYGVNS. The CDR3 here is CASCPPSGRGRETQYF. In nucleotides, the CDR3 is TGTGCCAGCTGCCCGCCTAGCGGGAGGGGAAGAGAGACCCAGTACTTC. The whole variable domain, remainder taken from reference TRBV25-1 and TRBJ2-5, is EADIYQTPRYLVIGTGKKITLECSQTMGHDKMYWYQQDPGMELHLIHYSYGVNSTEKGDLSSESTVSRIRTEHFPLTLESARPSHTSQYLCASCPPSGRGRETQYFGPGTRLLVL.

V and J are TRBV9 and TRBJ1-2; 7 bases are a match to TRBD1. Germline V gene lookup returns CDR1 SGDLS and CDR2 YYNGEE. The CDR3 is 14 amino acids. V shed 3 bases and J 4 bases; nucleotides not matched to a gene: 6. The CDR3 sequence is CASSEGTAPYGYTF. In nucleotides, the CDR3 is TGTGCCAGCAGCGAGGGGACAGCTCCCTATGGCTACACCTTC. Full variable domain (outside the CDR3, taken from reference TRBV9 and TRBJ1-2): DSGVTQTPKHLITATGQRVTLRCSPRSGDLSVYWYQQSLDQGLQFLIQYYNGEERAKGNILERFSAQQFPDLHSELNLSSLELGDSALYFCASSEGTAPYGYTFGSGTRLTVV.

V is TRBV10-3 and J is TRBJ2-7, with D perhaps TRBD1 (5 bases). The CDR3 contains 13 residues. Germline V lookup: CDR1 ENHRY, CDR2 SYGVKD. The V and J ends lost 3 bases and 5 bases respectively, with 11 bases between them. The CDR3 DNA sequence: TGTGCCATCAGTGACCAGGGCAGGGACGAGCAGTACTTC. It codes for CAISDQGRDEQYF.

The table lists this clonotype with a few counts. The chain is built from TRBV29-1 and TRBJ2-7; unclear D gene. The CDR3 extends over 13 amino acids. Per germline, CDR1 SQVTM and CDR2 ANQGSEA. Trimming left V 4 bases short and J 2 bases short, with 12 bases between. CDR3 in DNA: TGCAGCGTTGTCCTCGGGCGGACCTACGAGCAGTACTTC. Its protein product is CSVVLGRTYEQYF.

This chain connects TRBV4-2 to TRBJ2-5, with D unclear. Trimming removed 1 base from V and 0 bases from J, with 6 bases in between. This CDR3 has 14 amino acids. Germline CDR1 is LGHNA and CDR2 is YNFKEQ. CDR3 coding DNA: TGTGCCAGCAGCCAAGGTTACAACCAAGAGACCCAGTACTTC. Residues: CASSQGYNQETQYF.

V usage is TRBV7-9 and J usage is TRBJ2-7, with D possibly matching TRBD2 (6 bases). CDR1 SEHNR and CDR2 FQNEAQ come from the germline V gene (reference sequence). The germline V and J ends were trimmed by 1 base and 2 bases, with 15 bases remaining between them. The CDR3 is 16 amino acids. CDR3 loop: CASSLVPGDWAYEQYF. The DNA for the CDR3 is TGTGCCAGCAGCTTAGTCCCCGGGGACTGGGCCTACGAGCAGTACTTC.